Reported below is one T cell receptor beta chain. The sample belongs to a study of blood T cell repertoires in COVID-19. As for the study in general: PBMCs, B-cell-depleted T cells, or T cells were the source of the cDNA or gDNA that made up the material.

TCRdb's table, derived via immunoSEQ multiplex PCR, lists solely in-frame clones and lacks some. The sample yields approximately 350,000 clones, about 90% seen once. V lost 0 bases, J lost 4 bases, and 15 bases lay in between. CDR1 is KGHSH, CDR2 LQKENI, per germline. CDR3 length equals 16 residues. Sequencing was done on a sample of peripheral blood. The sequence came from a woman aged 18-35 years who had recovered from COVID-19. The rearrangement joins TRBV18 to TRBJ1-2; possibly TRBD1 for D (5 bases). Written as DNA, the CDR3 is TGTGCCAGCTCACCACCCTCCAGGGTTGAAGGCTATGGCTACACCTTC. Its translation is CASSPPSRVEGYGYTF.